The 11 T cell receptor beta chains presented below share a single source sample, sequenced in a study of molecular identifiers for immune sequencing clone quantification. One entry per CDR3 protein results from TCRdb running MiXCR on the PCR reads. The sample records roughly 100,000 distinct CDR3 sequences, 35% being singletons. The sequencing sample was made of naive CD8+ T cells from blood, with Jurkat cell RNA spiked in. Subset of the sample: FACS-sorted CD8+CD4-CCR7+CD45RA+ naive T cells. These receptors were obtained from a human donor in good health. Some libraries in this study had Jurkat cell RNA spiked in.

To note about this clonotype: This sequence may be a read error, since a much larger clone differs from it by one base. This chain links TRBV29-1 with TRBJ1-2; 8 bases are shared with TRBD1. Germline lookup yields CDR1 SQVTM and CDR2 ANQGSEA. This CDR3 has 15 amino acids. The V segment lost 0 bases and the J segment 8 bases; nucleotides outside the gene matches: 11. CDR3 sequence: CSVEDTETGAQGYTF. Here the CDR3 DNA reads TGCAGCGTTGAAGATACTGAGACAGGGGCTCAGGGCTACACCTTC. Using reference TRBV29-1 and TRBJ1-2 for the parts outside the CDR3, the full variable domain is SAVISQKPSRDICQRGTSLTIQCQVDSQVTMMFWYRQQPGQSLTLIATANQGSEATYESGFVIDKFPISRPNLTFSTLTVSNMSPEDSSIYLCSVEDTETGAQGYTFGSGTRLTVV.

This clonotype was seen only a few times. This CDR3 is CASSQVGGQGDAYEQYF. In nucleotides, the CDR3 is TGTGCCAGCAGCCAAGTGGGAGGGCAGGGGGACGCCTACGAGCAGTACTTC. This chain uses TRBV4-2 with TRBJ2-7; D tentatively fits TRBD1 or TRBD2 (7 bases each). The CDR3 is 17 amino acids. Trimming took off 1 base at V and 2 bases at J, with 18 bases between the two ends. The germline gives CDR1 LGHNA, CDR2 YNFKEQ.

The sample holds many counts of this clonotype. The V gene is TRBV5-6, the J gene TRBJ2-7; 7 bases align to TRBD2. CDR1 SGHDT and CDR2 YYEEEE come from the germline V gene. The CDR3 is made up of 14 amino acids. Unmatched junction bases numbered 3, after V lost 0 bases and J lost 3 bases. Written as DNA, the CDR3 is TGTGCCAGCAGCTTGGAGCTAGCGGACTACGAGCAGTACTTC. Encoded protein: CASSLELADYEQYF.

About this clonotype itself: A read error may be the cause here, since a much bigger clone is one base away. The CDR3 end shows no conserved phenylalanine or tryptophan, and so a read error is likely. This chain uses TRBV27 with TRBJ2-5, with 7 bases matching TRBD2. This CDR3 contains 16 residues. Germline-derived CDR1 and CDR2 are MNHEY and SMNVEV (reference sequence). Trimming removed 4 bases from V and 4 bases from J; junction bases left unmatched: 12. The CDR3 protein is CASSSRGLETIETQYY. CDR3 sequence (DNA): TGTGCCAGCAGTTCACGAGGACTAGAGACAATAGAGACCCAGTACTAC.

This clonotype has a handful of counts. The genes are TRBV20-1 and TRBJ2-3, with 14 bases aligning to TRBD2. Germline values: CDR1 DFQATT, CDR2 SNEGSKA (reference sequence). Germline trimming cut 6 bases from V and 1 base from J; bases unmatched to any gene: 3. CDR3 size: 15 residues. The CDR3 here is CSAGTSGRGTDTQYF. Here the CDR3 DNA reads TGCAGTGCAGGGACTAGCGGGAGAGGCACAGATACGCAGTATTTT.

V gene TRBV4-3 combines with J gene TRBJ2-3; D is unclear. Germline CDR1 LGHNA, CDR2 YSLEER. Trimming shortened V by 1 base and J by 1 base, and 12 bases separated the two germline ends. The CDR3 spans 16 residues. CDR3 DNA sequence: TGCGCCAGCAGCCAAGCATTTATTGAGCGCACAGATACGCAGTATTTT. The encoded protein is CASSQAFIERTDTQYF.

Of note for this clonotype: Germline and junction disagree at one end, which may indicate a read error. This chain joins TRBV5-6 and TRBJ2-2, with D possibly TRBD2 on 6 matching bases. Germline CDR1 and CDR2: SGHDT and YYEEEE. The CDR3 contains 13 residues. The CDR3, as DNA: TGTGCCAGCAGGCCAGGGTACGGCGGGGAGCTGTTATTT. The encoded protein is CASRPGYGGELLF. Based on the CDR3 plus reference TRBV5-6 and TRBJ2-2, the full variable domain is DAGVTQSPTHLIKTRGQQVTLRCSPKSGHDTVSWYQQALGQGPQFIFQYYEEEERQRGNFPDRFSGHQFPNYSSELNVNALLLGDSALYLCASRPGYGGELLFGEGSRLTVL.

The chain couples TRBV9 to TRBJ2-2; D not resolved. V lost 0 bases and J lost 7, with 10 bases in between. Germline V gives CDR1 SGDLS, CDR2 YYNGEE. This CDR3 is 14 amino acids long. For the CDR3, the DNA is TGTGCCAGCAGCGTAGCTTCTCGTGGCGGGGAGCTGTTTTTT. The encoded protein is CASSVASRGGELFF.

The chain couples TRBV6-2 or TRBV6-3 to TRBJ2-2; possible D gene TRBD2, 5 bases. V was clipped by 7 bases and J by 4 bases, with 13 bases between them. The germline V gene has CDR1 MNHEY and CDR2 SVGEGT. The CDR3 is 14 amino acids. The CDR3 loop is CASTRTATTGELFF. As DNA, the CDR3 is TGTGCCAGCACACGGACTGCGACCACCGGGGAGCTGTTTTTT.

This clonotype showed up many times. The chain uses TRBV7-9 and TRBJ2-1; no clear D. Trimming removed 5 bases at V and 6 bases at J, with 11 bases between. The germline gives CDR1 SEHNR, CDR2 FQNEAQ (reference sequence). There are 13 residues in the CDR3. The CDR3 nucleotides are TGTGCCAGCAGCACTACAGCTTCCAATGAGCAGTTCTTC. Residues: CASSTTASNEQFF.

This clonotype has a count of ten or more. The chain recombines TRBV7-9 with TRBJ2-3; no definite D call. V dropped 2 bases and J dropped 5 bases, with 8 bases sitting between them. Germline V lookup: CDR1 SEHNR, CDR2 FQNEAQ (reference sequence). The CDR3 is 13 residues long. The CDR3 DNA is TGTGCCAGCAGCTTAATCTCTGGAGATACGCAGTATTTT. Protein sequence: CASSLISGDTQYF.